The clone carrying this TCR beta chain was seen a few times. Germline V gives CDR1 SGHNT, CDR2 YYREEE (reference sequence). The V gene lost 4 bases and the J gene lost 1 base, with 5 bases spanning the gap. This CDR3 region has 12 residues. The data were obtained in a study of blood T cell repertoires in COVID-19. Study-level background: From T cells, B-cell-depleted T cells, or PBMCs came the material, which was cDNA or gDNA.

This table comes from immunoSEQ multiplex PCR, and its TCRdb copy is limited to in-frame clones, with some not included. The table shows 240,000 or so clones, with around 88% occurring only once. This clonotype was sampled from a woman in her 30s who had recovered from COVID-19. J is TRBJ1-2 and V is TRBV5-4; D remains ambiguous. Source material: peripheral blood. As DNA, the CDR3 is TGTGCCAGCAGCCGAGATAACTATGGCTACACCTTC. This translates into CASSRDNYGYTF.